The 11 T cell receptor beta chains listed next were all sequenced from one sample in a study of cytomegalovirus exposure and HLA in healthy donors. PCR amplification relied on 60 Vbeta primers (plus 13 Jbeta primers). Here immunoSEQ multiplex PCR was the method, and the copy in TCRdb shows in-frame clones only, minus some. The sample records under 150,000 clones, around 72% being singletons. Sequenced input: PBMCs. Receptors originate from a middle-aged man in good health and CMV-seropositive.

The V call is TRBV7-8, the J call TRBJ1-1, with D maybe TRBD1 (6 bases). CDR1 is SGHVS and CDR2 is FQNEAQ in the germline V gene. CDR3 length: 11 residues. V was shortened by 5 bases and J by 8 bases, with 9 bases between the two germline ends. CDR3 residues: CASSHGTEAFF. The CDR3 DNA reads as TGTGCCAGCAGCCACGGGACAGAAGCTTTCTTT.

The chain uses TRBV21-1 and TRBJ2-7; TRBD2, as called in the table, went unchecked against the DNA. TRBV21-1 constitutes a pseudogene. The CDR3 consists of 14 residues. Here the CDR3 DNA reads TGTGCCAGCAGCAACCGGGACTCGTCCTACGAGCAGTACTTC. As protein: CASSNRDSSYEQYF.

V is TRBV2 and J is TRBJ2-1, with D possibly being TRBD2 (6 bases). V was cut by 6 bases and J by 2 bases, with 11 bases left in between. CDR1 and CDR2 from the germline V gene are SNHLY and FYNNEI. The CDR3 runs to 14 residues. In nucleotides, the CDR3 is TGTGCCAGCAGCGCCCGCGGGACCTACAATGAGCAGTTCTTC. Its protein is CASSARGTYNEQFF.

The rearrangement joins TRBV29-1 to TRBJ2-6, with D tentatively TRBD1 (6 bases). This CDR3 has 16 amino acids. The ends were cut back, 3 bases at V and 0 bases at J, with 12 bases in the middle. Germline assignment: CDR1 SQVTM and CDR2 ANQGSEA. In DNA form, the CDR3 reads TGCAGCGTTGAGGGACAAGGGAACTCTGGGGCCAACGTCCTGACTTTC. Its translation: CSVEGQGNSGANVLTF.

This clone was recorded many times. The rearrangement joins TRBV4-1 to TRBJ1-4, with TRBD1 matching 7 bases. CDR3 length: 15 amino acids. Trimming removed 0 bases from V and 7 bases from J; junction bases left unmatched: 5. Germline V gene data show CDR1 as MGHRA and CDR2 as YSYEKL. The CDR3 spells CASSQDRGGVEKLFF. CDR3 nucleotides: TGCGCCAGCAGCCAAGATAGAGGGGGCGTTGAAAAACTGTTTTTT.

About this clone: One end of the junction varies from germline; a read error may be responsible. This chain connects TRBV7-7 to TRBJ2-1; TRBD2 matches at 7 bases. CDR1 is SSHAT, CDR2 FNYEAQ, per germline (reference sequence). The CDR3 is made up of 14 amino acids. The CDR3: CASSFGTTHNEQFF. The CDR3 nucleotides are TGTGCTAGCAGCTTTGGGACTACCCACAATGAGCAGTTCTTC.

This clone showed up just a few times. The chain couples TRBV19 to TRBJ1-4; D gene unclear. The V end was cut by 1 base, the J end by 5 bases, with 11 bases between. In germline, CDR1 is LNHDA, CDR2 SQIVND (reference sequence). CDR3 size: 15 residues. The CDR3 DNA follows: TGTGCCAGTAGTATAGGGGCAGAGTGGAATGAAAAACTGTTTTTT. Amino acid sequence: CASSIGAEWNEKLFF.

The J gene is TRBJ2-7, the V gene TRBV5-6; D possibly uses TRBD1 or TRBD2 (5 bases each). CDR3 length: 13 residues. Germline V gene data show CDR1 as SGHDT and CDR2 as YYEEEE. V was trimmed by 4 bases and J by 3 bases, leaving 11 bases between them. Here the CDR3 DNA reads TGTGCCAGCAGCCTGGGACGGGTCTACGAGCAGTACTTC. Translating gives CASSLGRVYEQYF.

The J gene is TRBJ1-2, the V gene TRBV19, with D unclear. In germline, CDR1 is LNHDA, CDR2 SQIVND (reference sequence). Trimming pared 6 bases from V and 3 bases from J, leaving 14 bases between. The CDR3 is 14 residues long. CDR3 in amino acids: CASSPYEGDYGYTF. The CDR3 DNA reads TGTGCCAGTAGCCCTTACGAGGGAGACTATGGCTACACCTTC.

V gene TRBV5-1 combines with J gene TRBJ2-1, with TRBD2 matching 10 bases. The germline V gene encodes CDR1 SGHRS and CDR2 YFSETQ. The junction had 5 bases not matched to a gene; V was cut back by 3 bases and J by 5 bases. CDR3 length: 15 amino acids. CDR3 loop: CASSYRTSGNNEQFF. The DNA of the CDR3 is TGCGCCAGCAGCTACCGGACTAGCGGCAACAATGAGCAGTTCTTC.

The CDR3 bases are TGTGCCAGCTCACCACCGGGCAGGGTCAAAGGTGGCTACACCTTC. Protein sequence: CASSPPGRVKGGYTF. This chain links TRBV18 with TRBJ1-2; maybe TRBD1 (5 bases). Trimming took 0 bases from V and 7 from J, leaving 15 bases between them. Germline lookup yields CDR1 KGHSH and CDR2 LQKENI. This CDR3 region has 15 residues.